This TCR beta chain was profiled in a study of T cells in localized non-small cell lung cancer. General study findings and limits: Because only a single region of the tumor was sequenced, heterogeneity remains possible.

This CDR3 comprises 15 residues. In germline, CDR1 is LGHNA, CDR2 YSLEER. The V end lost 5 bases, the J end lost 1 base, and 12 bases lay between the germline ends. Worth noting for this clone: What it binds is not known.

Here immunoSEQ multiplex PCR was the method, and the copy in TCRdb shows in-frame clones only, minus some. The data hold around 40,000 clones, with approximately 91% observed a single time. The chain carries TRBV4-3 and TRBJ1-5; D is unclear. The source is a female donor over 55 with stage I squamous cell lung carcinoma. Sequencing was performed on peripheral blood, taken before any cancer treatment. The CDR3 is CASSAEHTSNQPQHF. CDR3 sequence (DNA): TGCGCCAGCAGCGCGGAACACACCAGCAATCAGCCCCAGCATTTT.